The 20 T cell receptor beta chains below come from one sample, sequenced in a study of T cell repertoires in cytomegalovirus infection (dated by TCRdb to the late 2010s). Data came from an Illumina HiSeq 1500. TCRdb cleaned the public reads at Q25 with fastp, built clones with MiXCR and kept in-frame beta chains. Each CDR3 protein appears once, grouped with its most common genes and DNA. This sample comprises roughly 310,000 distinct CDR3 sequences, around a sixth of them detected only once. 12% of the sample belongs to the ten largest clones. Sequenced input: PBMCs. These receptors all come from a human donor in good health (CMV status not recorded). Some clones in this sample may be carry-over from other donors' samples.

This clonotype was seen repeatedly, ten times or more. This rearrangement joins TRBV7-2 to TRBJ2-3; D may be TRBD2 (6 bases). CDR1 and CDR2 (germline): SGHTA, FQGNSA. This CDR3 is built from 16 residues. The germline V and J ends were trimmed by 6 bases and 0 bases, with 16 bases remaining between them. DNA for the CDR3: TGTGCCAGCAGGGCCGGCGGGACCAAAAGCACAGATACGCAGTATTTT. It is translated as CASRAGGTKSTDTQYF.

This clonotype was recorded a few times. The chain uses TRBV4-1 and TRBJ2-7, with 7 nucleotides matching TRBD1. Germline V gene data show CDR1 as MGHRA and CDR2 as YSYEKL. This CDR3 region has 13 residues. V trimming: 4 bases; J trimming: 3 bases; junction bases outside the gene matches: 3. DNA of the CDR3: TGCGCCAGCAGCCGAGGGGGCAACTACGAGCAGTACTTC. Translated, it gives CASSRGGNYEQYF.

The table lists this clonotype with a few counts. The rearrangement links TRBV28 to TRBJ1-2; TRBD1 matches 11 bases. The J segment lost 7 bases and the V segment lost 5 bases, leaving 9 bases of the junction unmatched. The length of the CDR3 is 15 residues. Germline V gene sequence: CDR1 MDHEN, CDR2 SYDVKM. The CDR3, as DNA: TGTGCCAGCAGTCCTTGGACAGGGGGCGCCTCTGGCTACACCTTC. Its translation: CASSPWTGGASGYTF.

This clonotype was detected a few times. The gene calls are TRBV20-1 and TRBJ2-7; 8 nucleotides line up with TRBD1. Germline CDR1 DFQATT, CDR2 SNEGSKA (reference sequence). The CDR3 consists of 14 residues. The trim removed 3 bases at V and 6 bases at J, leaving 10 bases unmatched. Here the CDR3 reads CSASSGQDSSEQYF. The CDR3, as DNA: TGCAGTGCTAGTTCGGGACAGGACAGCAGCGAGCAGTACTTC.

This clonotype was picked up one time. The chain joins TRBV28 to TRBJ1-5; 11 bases line up with TRBD1. Germline V lookup: CDR1 MDHEN, CDR2 SYDVKM. Trimming cost V 10 bases and J 6 bases; bases outside gene matches: 14. The CDR3 consists of 16 residues. This chain's CDR3 is CATKRFGTGGRQPQHF. CDR3 DNA sequence: TGTGCCACCAAGAGGTTTGGGACAGGGGGGCGTCAGCCCCAGCATTTT.

This clonotype was recorded a few times. This chain uses TRBV6-2 or TRBV6-3 with TRBJ2-3; 7 nucleotides align to TRBD2. Germline V gene sequence: CDR1 MNHEY, CDR2 SVGEGT. J gave up 2 bases and V 2 bases, and 4 bases lay outside the gene matches. The CDR3 runs to 15 residues. The CDR3 sequence: CASSYLAGDTDTQYF. CDR3 in DNA: TGTGCCAGCAGTTACCTTGCGGGGGACACAGATACGCAGTATTTT.

The J gene is TRBJ2-3, the V gene TRBV6-5; 7 bases are shared with TRBD2. V lost 6 bases, J lost 0 bases, and 3 bases stayed unmatched. This CDR3 has 14 residues. The germline V gene encodes CDR1 MNHEY and CDR2 SVGAGI. CDR3 nucleotides: TGTGCCAGCAGCCGACTAGCTAGCACAGATACGCAGTATTTT. Translating gives CASSRLASTDTQYF.

This clonotype was recorded at least ten times. The chain combines TRBV6-1 with TRBJ1-1, with D hard to call. Germline V gene sequence: CDR1 MNHNS, CDR2 SASEGT. Trimming removed 4 bases from V and 0 bases from J, with 12 bases in between. This CDR3 is 15 amino acids long. The chain's CDR3 is CASSGTTHMNTEAFF. CDR3 nucleotide sequence: TGTGCCAGCAGTGGAACCACCCACATGAACACTGAAGCTTTCTTT.

V and J are TRBV7-9 and TRBJ2-1; 11 bases line up with TRBD2. CDR3 length equals 16 residues. The V and J ends lost 1 base and 9 bases, in that order; junction bases with no gene match: 8. Germline CDR1 SEHNR, CDR2 FQNEAQ (reference sequence). For the CDR3, the DNA is TGTGCCAGCAGCTTAGGAACTAGCGGGGGCCAGGGTGAGCAGTTCTTC. Amino acids: CASSLGTSGGQGEQFF.

V and J are TRBV2 and TRBJ1-5; 8 nucleotides match TRBD1. The CDR3 consists of 13 residues. The V and J ends lost 4 bases and 7 bases, in that order; junction bases with no gene match: 3. The germline gives CDR1 SNHLY, CDR2 FYNNEI. CDR3 amino acids: CASSVGQEQPQHF. The CDR3 region has the DNA TGTGCCAGCAGTGTGGGACAGGAACAGCCCCAGCATTTT.

The V and J genes are TRBV7-4 and TRBJ2-7; no definite D call. Trimming stripped 5 bases from V and 5 bases from J, with 10 bases between. The CDR3 loop spans 12 amino acids. Germline V gene lookup returns CDR1 SGHVT and CDR2 SQSDAQ. DNA for the CDR3: TGTGCCAGCAGCCCCGTTGGGGACGAGCAGTACTTC. Translated, it gives CASSPVGDEQYF.

This clonotype was found a few times. The chain is built from TRBV7-9 and TRBJ1-5; a possible D gene is TRBD1 (6 bases). The length of the CDR3 is 14 residues. Germline CDR1 reads SEHNR; CDR2 reads FQNEAQ (reference sequence). V was cut by 7 bases and J by 4 bases, with 14 bases left in between. This CDR3 reads CASTQTGINQPQHF. DNA of the CDR3: TGTGCCAGCACCCAGACAGGTATTAATCAGCCCCAGCATTTT. Full variable domain (rest looked up from reference TRBV7-9 and TRBJ1-5): DTGVSQNPRHKITKRGQNVTFRCDPISEHNRLYWYRQTLGQGPEFLTYFQNEAQLEKSRLLSDRFSAERPKGSFSTLEIQRTEQGDSAMYLCASTQTGINQPQHFGDGTRLSIL.

This clonotype was picked up many times. The chain has TRBV5-5 and TRBJ2-5; 13 positions match TRBD2. The V segment lost 4 bases and the J segment 1 base; nucleotides outside the gene matches: 10. Germline-derived CDR1 and CDR2 are SGHKS and YYEKEE (reference sequence). The CDR3 contains 18 residues. This CDR3 is CASSPGLAGEPTQETQYF. CDR3 in DNA: TGTGCCAGCAGCCCAGGACTAGCGGGGGAGCCCACCCAAGAGACCCAGTACTTC. The full variable domain, completed using reference TRBV5-5 and TRBJ2-5, is DAGVTQSPTHLIKTRGQQVTLRCSPISGHKSVSWYQQVLGQGPQFIFQYYEKEERGRGNFPDRFSARQFPNYSSELNVNALLLGDSALYLCASSPGLAGEPTQETQYFGPGTRLLVL.

This clonotype has at least ten counts. The chain combines TRBV6-1 with TRBJ2-7, with 9 bases aligning to TRBD2. The junction had 8 bases not matched to a gene; V was cut back by 4 bases and J by 4 bases. The CDR3 spans 15 residues. Germline CDR1 is MNHNS and CDR2 is SASEGT. CDR3 nucleotide sequence: TGTGCCAGCAGTGCTCCCGGGACTAGCAGGTACGAGCAGTACTTC. Residues: CASSAPGTSRYEQYF.

This clonotype was seen at least ten times. This sequence joins TRBV7-6 and TRBJ2-2, with 11 positions matching TRBD1. V lost 5 bases, J lost 5 bases, and 25 bases stayed unmatched. Germline V gives CDR1 SGHVS, CDR2 FNYEAQ. The CDR3 sequence is 22 residues long. Written as DNA, the CDR3 is TGTGCCAGCAGCCAACAGAGTCCCGGACAGGGGGCCGGTGGTTCCGTTACCGGGGAGCTGTTTTTT. It is translated as CASSQQSPGQGAGGSVTGELFF.

This rearrangement joins TRBV7-9 to TRBJ1-2; D unclear. The CDR3 has 13 residues. The germline CDR1 and CDR2 sequences are SEHNR and FQNEAQ (reference sequence). Trimming left V 5 bases short and J 6 bases short, with 13 bases between. DNA of the CDR3: TGTGCCAGCAGCCCCGACATATTTAATGGCTACACCTTC. Residues: CASSPDIFNGYTF. The variable domain in full, completed from reference TRBV7-9 and TRBJ1-2, reads DTGVSQNPRHKITKRGQNVTFRCDPISEHNRLYWYRQTLGQGPEFLTYFQNEAQLEKSRLLSDRFSAERPKGSFSTLEIQRTEQGDSAMYLCASSPDIFNGYTFGSGTRLTVV.

V gene TRBV20-1 combines with J gene TRBJ1-2; TRBD1 might be the D (6 bases). The ends were cut back, 5 bases at V and 4 bases at J, with 29 bases in the middle. This CDR3 contains 18 residues. Germline V gives CDR1 DFQATT, CDR2 SNEGSKA (reference sequence). The CDR3 sequence: CSAPETNEQGLASYGYTF. The CDR3 DNA is TGCAGTGCTCCCGAGACGAATGAACAGGGTTTGGCCTCCTATGGCTACACCTTC.

The chain employs TRBV12-3 or TRBV12-4 and TRBJ2-7; 12 bases line up with TRBD2. J lost 4 bases, V lost 0 bases, and 7 bases had no gene match. This CDR3 has 17 amino acids. Here the CDR3 DNA reads TGTGCCAGCAGTTTAGCCCCAACTAGCGGGGGGTGGTACGAGCAGTACTTC. Translating gives CASSLAPTSGGWYEQYF.

This clonotype has a handful of counts. The chain is built from TRBV7-9 and TRBJ2-7, with D possibly TRBD1 on 6 matching bases. The V gene lost 5 bases and the J gene lost 2 bases, with 16 bases spanning the gap. Germline V CDR1 and CDR2: SEHNR, FQNEAQ (reference sequence). CDR3 length equals 15 residues. The CDR3 nucleotides read TGTGCCAGCAGCCCAAGAGACAGGAGACCCTACGAGCAGTACTTC. This sequence encodes CASSPRDRRPYEQYF.

The chain couples TRBV9 to TRBJ1-4; no firm D call. V lost 1 base, J lost 8 bases, and 15 bases lay in between. This CDR3 is 15 amino acids long. CDR1 and CDR2 from the germline V gene are SGDLS and YYNGEE. Written as DNA, the CDR3 is TGTGCCAGCAGCGTATCGCGGTCTTTAGAGGAAAAACTGTTTTTT. Translation: CASSVSRSLEEKLFF.